This T cell receptor (beta chain) was captured in a study of OX40 agonist ivuxolimab in advanced cancers. Points from the study as a whole: Compared with CD4+, CD8+ T cells on average had more expanded clones.

Concerning this clone: Its antigen is undetermined.

Assay used: immunoSEQ multiplex PCR; TCRdb lists only in-frame clones, some missing. This repertoire shows approximately 79,000 clones, approximately 87% found once; its top ten account for less than 0.7%. The material sequenced was CD4+ or CD8+ T cells sorted from blood, taken in a trial of the OX40 agonist ivuxolimab. The sequence was collected from an adult with an advanced solid tumor such as melanoma, head and neck, liver or kidney cancer.

The CDR3 reads CASSSDGTGELFF. CDR3 sequence (DNA): TGTGCCAGCAGCTCAGATGGGACCGGGGAGCTGTTTTTT. The chain has TRBV11-3 and TRBJ2-2; D unclear. The CDR3 contains 13 residues. V was shortened by 4 bases and J by 5 bases, with 8 bases between the two germline ends. Germline CDR1 SGHNT, CDR2 YENEEA. Based on the CDR3 plus reference TRBV11-3 and TRBJ2-2, the full variable domain is EAGVVQSPRYKIIEKKQPVAFWCNPISGHNTLYWYLQNLGQGPELLIRYENEEAVDDSQLPKDRFSAERLKGVDSTLKIQPAELGDSAVYLCASSSDGTGELFFGEGSRLTVL.